The clone carrying this TCR beta chain was seen once. Its specificity is unknown. V was cut by 4 bases and J by 5 bases, with 19 bases left in between. Germline V CDR1 and CDR2: SGHRS, YFSETQ. The CDR3 spans 15 residues. These data are taken from a study of neoadjuvant anti-PD-1 for oral cavity cancer. General study findings and limits: PBMC Gini-index clonality exceeded responders' in non-responders post-nivolumab. Only a few patients per response group were TCR-analyzed; validation needed.

Sequencing was performed with immunoSEQ multiplex PCR; in TCRdb, only in-frame clones are kept and a portion is missing. The data show roughly 13,000 clones, 74% seen once. Time point given: after neoadjuvant nivolumab, at surgical resection. V gene TRBV5-1 combines with J gene TRBJ2-7, with D perhaps TRBD1 (5 bases). The sample consisted of PBMCs, taken after nivolumab (anti-PD-1) treatment. The clonotype comes from a person between 40 and 85 years old with oral cavity squamous cell carcinoma. As DNA, the CDR3 is TGCGCCAGCAGCCCACACAGGCCTCTGTACCACGAGCAGTACTTC. Protein product: CASSPHRPLYHEQYF.